The 14 T cell receptor beta chains below were found in one sample sequenced in a study of blood T cell repertoires in COVID-19. Data came from immunoSEQ multiplex PCR; TCRdb stores just in-frame clones and leaves some out. The data contain 330,000 or so clones, approximately 89% of them singletons. Sequenced sample: PBMCs or T cells enriched from blood (not recorded which). Source of these receptors: a man aged 25-45 years who had recovered from COVID-19.

This clone has just one count. The chain links TRBV18 to TRBJ2-2, with 8 bases matching TRBD1. The V gene's germline CDR1 is KGHSH and CDR2 LQKENI. The CDR3 runs to 17 residues. With 0 bases clipped from V and 1 base from J, the junction kept 4 bases outside the gene matches. The CDR3 region has the DNA TGTGCCAGCTCACCACCGGTTGGACAGGGGAACACCGGGGAGCTGTTTTTT. As protein: CASSPPVGQGNTGELFF.

This chain uses TRBV6-5 with TRBJ2-1; the D is unclear. This CDR3 region has 11 residues. Trimming stripped 5 bases from V and 4 bases from J, with 3 bases between. Germline values: CDR1 MNHEY, CDR2 SVGAGI. CDR3 protein: CASSIYNEQFF. In nucleotides, the CDR3 is TGTGCCAGCAGTATATACAATGAGCAGTTCTTC.

The chain has TRBV18 and TRBJ2-1; 14 positions match TRBD2. This CDR3 region has 16 residues. The J segment lost 4 bases and the V segment lost 4 bases, leaving 3 bases of the junction unmatched. In germline, CDR1 is KGHSH, CDR2 LQKENI. DNA for the CDR3: TGTGCCAGCTCACGGACTAGCGGGGGGTTTTACAATGAGCAGTTCTTC. Its translation: CASSRTSGGFYNEQFF. The full variable domain, its missing parts supplied by reference TRBV18 and TRBJ2-1, is NAGVMQNPRHLVRRRGQEARLRCSPMKGHSHVYWYRQLPEEGLKFMVYLQKENIIDESGMPKERFSAEFPKEGPSILRIQQVVRGDSAAYFCASSRTSGGFYNEQFFGPGTRLTVL.

This clone came up once. This sequence joins TRBV30 and TRBJ1-1; D is unresolved. With 3 bases removed from V and 3 bases from J, the gap between germline ends came to 14 bases. This CDR3 is 14 amino acids long. The germline gives CDR1 GTSNPN, CDR2 SVGIG (reference sequence). In DNA, the CDR3 is TGTGCCTGGAGGGCACTGGACTTAGACACTGAAGCTTTCTTT. Its protein product is CAWRALDLDTEAFF.

The chain is built from TRBV19 and TRBJ1-1; a weak D match, TRBD1 (5 bases). With 5 bases removed from V and 10 bases from J, the gap between germline ends came to 23 bases. The CDR3 runs to 15 residues. CDR1 and CDR2 from the germline V gene are LNHDA and SQIVND (reference sequence). The CDR3 region has the DNA TGTGCCAGTAGTCCCTCCCAGGGTGGATTTGGCTCAGCTTTCTTT. Amino acids: CASSPSQGGFGSAFF.

The chain has TRBV7-9 and TRBJ1-4, with a weak D call TRBD1 (6 bases). Germline CDR1 SEHNR, CDR2 FQNEAQ (reference sequence). Trimming took off 6 bases at V and 8 bases at J, with 19 bases between the two ends. This CDR3 region has 15 residues. CDR3 sequence: CASSRLQGGREKLFF. The DNA for the CDR3 is TGTGCCAGCAGTCGTCTACAGGGCGGAAGAGAAAAACTGTTTTTT.

The chain couples TRBV10-3 to TRBJ1-2; 7 positions match TRBD1. Germline CDR1 reads ENHRY; CDR2 reads SYGVKD. V lost 3 bases to trimming and J lost 4 bases; unmatched junction nucleotides: 5. The CDR3 is made up of 14 amino acids. CDR3 sequence reads: CAISDRQGTYGYTF. The CDR3 DNA sequence: TGTGCCATCAGTGACCGACAGGGAACCTATGGCTACACCTTC.

This sequence joins TRBV7-9 and TRBJ2-5, with TRBD1 identical over 7 bases. CDR3 size: 14 residues. J lost 5 bases, V lost 8 bases, and 11 bases had no gene match. Germline loops: CDR1 SEHNR, CDR2 FQNEAQ (reference sequence). DNA for the CDR3: TGTGCCAGCCAGACAGGGCATCGCCCGGAGACCCAGTACTTC. Translation: CASQTGHRPETQYF.

The rearrangement links TRBV5-1 to TRBJ2-7; the match to TRBD1 covers 9 bases. J lost 1 base, V lost 3 bases, and 20 bases had no gene match. CDR1 is SGHRS, CDR2 YFSETQ, per germline. The CDR3 loop spans 20 amino acids. The CDR3 sequence: CASSSGPRGNRGLRSYEQYF. DNA for the CDR3: TGCGCCAGCAGCTCGGGACCCCGCGGCAACAGGGGGCTACGTTCCTACGAGCAGTACTTC.

This chain joins TRBV30 and TRBJ2-2; 13 nucleotides agree with TRBD2. The ends lost 3 bases at V and 6 bases at J; junction bases unmatched: 7. The CDR3 is 16 residues long. Per the germline V gene, CDR1 is GTSNPN and CDR2 is SVGIG (reference sequence). CDR3 nucleotides: TGTGCCTGGAGCGGCACTAGCGGGGGGGCCCCCGGGGAGCTGTTTTTT. The encoded protein is CAWSGTSGGAPGELFF.

The rearrangement uses TRBV18 and TRBJ1-1, with D perhaps matching TRBD1 (5 bases). V shed 4 bases and J shed 0 bases, with 9 bases lying between them. Germline lookup yields CDR1 KGHSH and CDR2 LQKENI. The CDR3 contains 14 residues. CDR3: CASSHGQLNTEAFF. CDR3 in DNA: TGTGCCAGCTCACATGGACAATTGAACACTGAAGCTTTCTTT.

The rearrangement joins TRBV6-5 to TRBJ1-2; D is uncertain. V was cut by 2 bases and J by 7 bases, with 14 bases left in between. The CDR3 covers 14 residues. Germline V gene data show CDR1 as MNHEY and CDR2 as SVGAGI. Written as DNA, the CDR3 is TGTGCCAGCAGTTACCGGGAAACAGCGAGTGGCTACACCTTC. Amino acids: CASSYRETASGYTF.

This chain uses TRBV10-1 with TRBJ2-7, with D perhaps TRBD2 (6 bases). CDR1 is WNHNN, CDR2 SYGVQD, per germline (reference sequence). V dropped 6 bases and J dropped 3 bases, with 12 bases sitting between them. CDR3 length: 13 amino acids. The CDR3 reads CASSAGTFYEQYF. CDR3 in DNA: TGCGCCAGCAGCGCCGGGACTTTCTACGAGCAGTACTTC.

This clone appeared a few times. The rearrangement uses TRBV5-1 and TRBJ2-4, with a weak D call TRBD2 (5 bases). This CDR3 has 14 residues. Germline V gene sequence: CDR1 SGHRS, CDR2 YFSETQ. V dropped 0 bases and J dropped 6 bases, with 10 bases sitting between them. Here the CDR3 DNA reads TGCGCCAGCAGCTTGGGTACGGAGGCAAACATTCAGTACTTC. It specifies CASSLGTEANIQYF.